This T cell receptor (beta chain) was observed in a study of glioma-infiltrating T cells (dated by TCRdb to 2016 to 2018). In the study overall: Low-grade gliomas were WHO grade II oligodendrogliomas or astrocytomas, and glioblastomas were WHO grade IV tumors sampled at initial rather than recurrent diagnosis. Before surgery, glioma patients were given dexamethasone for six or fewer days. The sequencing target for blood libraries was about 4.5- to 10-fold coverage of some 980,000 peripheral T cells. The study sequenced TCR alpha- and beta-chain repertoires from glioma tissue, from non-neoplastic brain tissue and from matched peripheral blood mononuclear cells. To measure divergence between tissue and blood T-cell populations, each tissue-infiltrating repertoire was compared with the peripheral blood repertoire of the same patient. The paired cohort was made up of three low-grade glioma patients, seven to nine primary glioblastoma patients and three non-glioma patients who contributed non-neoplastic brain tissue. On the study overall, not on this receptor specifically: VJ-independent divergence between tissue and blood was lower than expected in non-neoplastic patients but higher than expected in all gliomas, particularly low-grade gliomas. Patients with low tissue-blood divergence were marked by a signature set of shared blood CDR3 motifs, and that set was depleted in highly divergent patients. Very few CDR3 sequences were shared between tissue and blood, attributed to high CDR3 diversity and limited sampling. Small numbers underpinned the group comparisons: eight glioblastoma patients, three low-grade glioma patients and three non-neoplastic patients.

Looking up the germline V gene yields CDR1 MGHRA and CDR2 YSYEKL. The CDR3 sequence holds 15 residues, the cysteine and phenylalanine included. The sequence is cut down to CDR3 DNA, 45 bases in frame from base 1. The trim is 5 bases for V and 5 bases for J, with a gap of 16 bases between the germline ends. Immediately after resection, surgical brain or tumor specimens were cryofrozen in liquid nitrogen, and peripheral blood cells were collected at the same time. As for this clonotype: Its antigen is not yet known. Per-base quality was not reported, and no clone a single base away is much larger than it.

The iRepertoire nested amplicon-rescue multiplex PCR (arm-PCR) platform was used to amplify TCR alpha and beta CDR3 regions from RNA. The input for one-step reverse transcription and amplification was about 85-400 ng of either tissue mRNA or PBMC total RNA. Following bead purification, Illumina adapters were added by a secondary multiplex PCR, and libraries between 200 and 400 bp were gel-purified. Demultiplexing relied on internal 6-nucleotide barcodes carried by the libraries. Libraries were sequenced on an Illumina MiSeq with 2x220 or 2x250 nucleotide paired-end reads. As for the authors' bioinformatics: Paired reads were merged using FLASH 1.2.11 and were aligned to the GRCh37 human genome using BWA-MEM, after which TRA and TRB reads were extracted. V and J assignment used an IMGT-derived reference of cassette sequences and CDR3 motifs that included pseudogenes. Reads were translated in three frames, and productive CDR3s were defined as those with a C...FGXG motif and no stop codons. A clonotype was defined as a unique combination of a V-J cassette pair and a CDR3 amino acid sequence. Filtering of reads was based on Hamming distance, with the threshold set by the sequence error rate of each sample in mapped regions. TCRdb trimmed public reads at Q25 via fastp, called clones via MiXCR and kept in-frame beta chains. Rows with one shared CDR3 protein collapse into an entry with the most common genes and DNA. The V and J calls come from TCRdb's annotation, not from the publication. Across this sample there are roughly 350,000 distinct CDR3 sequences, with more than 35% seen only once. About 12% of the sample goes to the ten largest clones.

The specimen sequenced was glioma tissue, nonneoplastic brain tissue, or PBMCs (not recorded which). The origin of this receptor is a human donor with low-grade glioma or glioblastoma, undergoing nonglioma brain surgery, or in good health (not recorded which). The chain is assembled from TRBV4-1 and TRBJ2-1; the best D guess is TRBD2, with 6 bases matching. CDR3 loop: CASSYEDYLDNEQFF. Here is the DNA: TGCGCCAGCAGCTACGAGGACTACTTAGACAATGAGCAGTTCTTC.